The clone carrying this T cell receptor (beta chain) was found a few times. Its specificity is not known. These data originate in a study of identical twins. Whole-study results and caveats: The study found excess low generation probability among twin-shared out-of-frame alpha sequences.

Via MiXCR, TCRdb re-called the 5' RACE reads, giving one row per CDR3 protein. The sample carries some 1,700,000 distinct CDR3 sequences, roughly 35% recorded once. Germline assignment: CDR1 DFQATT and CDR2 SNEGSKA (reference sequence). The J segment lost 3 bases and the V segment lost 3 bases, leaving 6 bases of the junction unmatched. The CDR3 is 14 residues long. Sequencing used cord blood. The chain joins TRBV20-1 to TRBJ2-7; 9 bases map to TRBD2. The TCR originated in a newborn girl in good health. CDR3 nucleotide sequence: TGCAGTGCTAGTTTGCCTAGCGGGATCTACGAGCAGTACTTC. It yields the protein CSASLPSGIYEQYF.